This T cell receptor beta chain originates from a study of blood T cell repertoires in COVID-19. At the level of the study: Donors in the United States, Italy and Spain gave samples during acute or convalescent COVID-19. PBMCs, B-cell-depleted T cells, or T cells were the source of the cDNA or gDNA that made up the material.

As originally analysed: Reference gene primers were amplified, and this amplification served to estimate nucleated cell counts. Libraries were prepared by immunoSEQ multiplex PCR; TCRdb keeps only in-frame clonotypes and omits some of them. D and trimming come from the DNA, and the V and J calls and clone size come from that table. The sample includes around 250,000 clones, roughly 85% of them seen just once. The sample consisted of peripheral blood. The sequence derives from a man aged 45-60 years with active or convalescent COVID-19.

As DNA, the CDR3 is TGTGCCAGCAGCTTAGATCTACAGGGATTTACGCAGTATTTT. Its translation: CASSLDLQGFTQYF. The chain recombines TRBV11-2 with TRBJ2-3, with D possibly TRBD1 on 6 matching bases. This CDR3 contains 14 residues. Trimming pared 0 bases from V and 8 bases from J, leaving 12 bases between. The germline V gene encodes CDR1 SGHAT and CDR2 FQNNGV.